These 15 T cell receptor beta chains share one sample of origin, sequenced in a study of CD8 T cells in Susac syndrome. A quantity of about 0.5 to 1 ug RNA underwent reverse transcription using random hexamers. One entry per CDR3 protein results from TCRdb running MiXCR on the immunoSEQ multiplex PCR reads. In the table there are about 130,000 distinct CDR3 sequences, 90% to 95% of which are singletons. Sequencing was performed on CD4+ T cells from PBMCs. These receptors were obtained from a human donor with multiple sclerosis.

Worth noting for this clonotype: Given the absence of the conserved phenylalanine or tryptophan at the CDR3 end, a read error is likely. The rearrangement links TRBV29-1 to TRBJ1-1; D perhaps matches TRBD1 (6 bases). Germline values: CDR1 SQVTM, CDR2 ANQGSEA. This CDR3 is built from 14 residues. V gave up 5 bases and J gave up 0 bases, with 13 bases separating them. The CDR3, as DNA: TGCAGCGTTCATGACAGGCCCATGAACACTGAAGCTTTCGTT. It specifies CSVHDRPMNTEAFV.

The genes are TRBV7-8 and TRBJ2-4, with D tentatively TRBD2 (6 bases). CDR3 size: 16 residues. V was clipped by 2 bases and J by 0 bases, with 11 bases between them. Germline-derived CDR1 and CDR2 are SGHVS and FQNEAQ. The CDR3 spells CASSLLLGGAKNIQYF. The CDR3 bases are TGTGCCAGCAGCTTATTGTTGGGGGGAGCCAAAAACATTCAGTACTTC.

This CDR3 is CASSRGMGNEQFF. CDR3 nucleotides: TGTGCCAGCAGCCGCGGGATGGGGAATGAGCAGTTCTTC. This chain connects TRBV7-2 to TRBJ2-1; TRBD2 might be the D (6 bases). V was clipped by 5 bases and J by 7 bases, with 12 bases between them. The CDR3 is made up of 13 amino acids. In germline, CDR1 is SGHTA, CDR2 FQGNSA.

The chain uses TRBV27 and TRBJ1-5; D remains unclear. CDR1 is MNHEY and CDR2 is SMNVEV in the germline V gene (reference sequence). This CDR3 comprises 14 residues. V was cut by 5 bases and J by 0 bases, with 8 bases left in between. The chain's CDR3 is CASSPLNSNQPQHF. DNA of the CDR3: TGTGCCAGCAGTCCCCTTAATAGCAATCAGCCCCAGCATTTT.

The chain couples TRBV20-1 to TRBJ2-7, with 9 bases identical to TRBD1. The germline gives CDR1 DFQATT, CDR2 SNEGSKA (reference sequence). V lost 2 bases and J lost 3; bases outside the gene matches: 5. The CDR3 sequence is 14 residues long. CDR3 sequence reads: CSARSGTGFYEQYF. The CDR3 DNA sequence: TGCAGTGCTAGATCCGGGACAGGGTTCTACGAGCAGTACTTC.

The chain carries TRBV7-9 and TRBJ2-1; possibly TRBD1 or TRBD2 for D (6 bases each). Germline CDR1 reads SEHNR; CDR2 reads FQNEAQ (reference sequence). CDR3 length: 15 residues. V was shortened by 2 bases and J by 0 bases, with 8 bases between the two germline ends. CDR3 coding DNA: TGTGCCAGCAGCTTAACGGGGGCCTCCTACAATGAGCAGTTCTTC. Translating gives CASSLTGASYNEQFF.

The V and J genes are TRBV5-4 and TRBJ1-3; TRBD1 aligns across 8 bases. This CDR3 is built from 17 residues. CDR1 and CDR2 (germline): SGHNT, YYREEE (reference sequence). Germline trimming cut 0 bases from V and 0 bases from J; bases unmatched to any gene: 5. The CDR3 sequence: CASSLVGQGGSGNTIYF. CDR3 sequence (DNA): TGTGCCAGCAGCTTGGTCGGACAGGGAGGCTCTGGAAACACCATATATTTT.

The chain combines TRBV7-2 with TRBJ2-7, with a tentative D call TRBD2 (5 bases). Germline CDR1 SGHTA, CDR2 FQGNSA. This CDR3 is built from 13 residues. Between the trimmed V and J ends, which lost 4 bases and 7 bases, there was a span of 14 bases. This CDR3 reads CASSSRTPGEQYF. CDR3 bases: TGTGCCAGCAGCTCACGGACTCCTGGGGAGCAGTACTTC.

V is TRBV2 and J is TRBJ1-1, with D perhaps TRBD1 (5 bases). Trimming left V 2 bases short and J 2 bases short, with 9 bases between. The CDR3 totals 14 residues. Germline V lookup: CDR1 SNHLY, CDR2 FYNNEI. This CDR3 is CASSELQGNTEAFF. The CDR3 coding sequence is TGTGCCAGCAGTGAACTCCAGGGCAACACTGAAGCTTTCTTT.

The CDR3 nucleotides read TGTGCCAGCAGTTTAGCGGTGGATGGCGTTGGAGCTTTCTTT. This encodes CASSLAVDGVGAFF. The chain employs TRBV12-3 or TRBV12-4 and TRBJ1-1; D is undetermined. Trimming cost V 0 bases and J 10 bases, with 15 bases left between them. This CDR3 contains 14 residues.

The CDR3 loop is CASSSILSGANVLTF. For the CDR3, the DNA is TGTGCCAGCAGTTCCATCCTCTCTGGGGCCAACGTCCTGACTTTC. This chain uses TRBV6-6 with TRBJ2-6; D uncertain. The CDR3 is made up of 15 amino acids. Trimming took 4 bases from V and 0 from J, leaving 7 bases between them. Germline CDR1 MNHNY, CDR2 SVGAGI (reference sequence).

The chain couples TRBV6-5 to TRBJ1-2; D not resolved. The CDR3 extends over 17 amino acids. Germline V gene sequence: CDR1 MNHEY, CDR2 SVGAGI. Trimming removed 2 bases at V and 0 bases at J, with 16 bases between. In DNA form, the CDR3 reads TGTGCCAGCAGTTACGACTTAAGCAGCACTTCTAACTATGGCTACACCTTC. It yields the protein CASSYDLSSTSNYGYTF.

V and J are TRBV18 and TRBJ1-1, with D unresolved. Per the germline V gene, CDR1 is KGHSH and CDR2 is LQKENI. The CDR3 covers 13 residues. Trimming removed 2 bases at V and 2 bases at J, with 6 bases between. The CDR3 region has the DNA TGTGCCAGCTCACCAACGGATAACACTGAAGCTTTCTTT. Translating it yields CASSPTDNTEAFF.

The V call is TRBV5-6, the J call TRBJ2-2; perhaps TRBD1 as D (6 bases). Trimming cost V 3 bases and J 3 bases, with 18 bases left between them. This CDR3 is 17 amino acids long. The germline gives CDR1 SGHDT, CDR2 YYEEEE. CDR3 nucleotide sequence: TGTGCCAGCAGCTACTCCGGGACAAGTGCGGACACCGGGGAGCTGTTTTTT. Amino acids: CASSYSGTSADTGELFF.

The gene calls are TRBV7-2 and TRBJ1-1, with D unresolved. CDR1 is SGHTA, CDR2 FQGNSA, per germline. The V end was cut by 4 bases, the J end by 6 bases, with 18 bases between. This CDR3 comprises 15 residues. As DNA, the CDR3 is TGTGCCAGCAGCTCTGGACCACCATCCAAGGCTGAAGCTTTCTTT. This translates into CASSSGPPSKAEAFF.